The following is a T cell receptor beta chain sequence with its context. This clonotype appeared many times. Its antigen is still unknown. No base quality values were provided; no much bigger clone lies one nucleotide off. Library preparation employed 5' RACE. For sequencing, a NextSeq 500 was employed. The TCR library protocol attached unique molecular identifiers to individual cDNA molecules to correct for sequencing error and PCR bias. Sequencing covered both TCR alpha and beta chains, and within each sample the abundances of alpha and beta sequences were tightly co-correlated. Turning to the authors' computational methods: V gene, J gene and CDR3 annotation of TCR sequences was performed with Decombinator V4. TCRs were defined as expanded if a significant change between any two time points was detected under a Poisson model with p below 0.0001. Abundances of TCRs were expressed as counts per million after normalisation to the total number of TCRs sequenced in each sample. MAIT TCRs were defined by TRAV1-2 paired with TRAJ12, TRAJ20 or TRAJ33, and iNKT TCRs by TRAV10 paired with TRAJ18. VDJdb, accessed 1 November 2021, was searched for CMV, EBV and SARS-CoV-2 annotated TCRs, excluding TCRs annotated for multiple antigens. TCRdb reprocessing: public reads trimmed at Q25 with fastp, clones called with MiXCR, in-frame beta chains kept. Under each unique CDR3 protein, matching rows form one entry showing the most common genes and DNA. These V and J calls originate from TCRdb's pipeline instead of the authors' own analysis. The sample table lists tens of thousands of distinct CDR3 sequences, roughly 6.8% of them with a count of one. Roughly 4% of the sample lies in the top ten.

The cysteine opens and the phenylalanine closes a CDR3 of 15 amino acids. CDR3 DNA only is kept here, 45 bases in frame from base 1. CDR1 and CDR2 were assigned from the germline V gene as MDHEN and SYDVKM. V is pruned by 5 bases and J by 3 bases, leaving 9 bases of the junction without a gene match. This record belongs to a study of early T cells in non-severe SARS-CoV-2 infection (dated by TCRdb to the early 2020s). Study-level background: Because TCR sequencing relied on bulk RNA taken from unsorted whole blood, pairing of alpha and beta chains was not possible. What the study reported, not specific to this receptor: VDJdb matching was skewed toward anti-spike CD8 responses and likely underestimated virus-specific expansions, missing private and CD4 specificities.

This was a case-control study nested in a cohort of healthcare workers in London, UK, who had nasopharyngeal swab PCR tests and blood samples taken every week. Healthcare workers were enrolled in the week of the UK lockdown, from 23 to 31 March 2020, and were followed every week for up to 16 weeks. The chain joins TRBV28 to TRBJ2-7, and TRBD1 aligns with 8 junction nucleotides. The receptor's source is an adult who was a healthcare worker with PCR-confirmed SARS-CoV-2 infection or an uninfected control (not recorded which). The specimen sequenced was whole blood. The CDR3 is CASSSPDRADYEQYF. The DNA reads TGTGCCAGCAGTAGCCCGGACAGGGCGGACTACGAGCAGTACTTC.